A single T cell receptor (beta chain) is shown here with its context. The CDR3 is 14 residues long. The V gene's germline CDR1 is SGDLS and CDR2 YYNGEE. J was trimmed by 6 bases and V by 0 bases; bases with no gene match: 3. The data are from a study of shared clonotypes between healthy human individuals. Some clones are missing from TCRdb's copy, which holds only in-frame ones; the method was immunoSEQ multiplex PCR. The sample gives hundreds of thousands of clones, more than 85% of which show up once; less than 25% is in the top ten. CD45RO-negative, CCR7-selected cells formed the naive CD8 fraction, which excluded terminally differentiated effector memory CD45RA+ cells.

This clonotype was obtained from a man aged 25 to 45 in good health. This chain uses TRBV9 with TRBJ2-1, with 7 bases fitting TRBD1. Sequenced: naive CD8+ T cells sorted from blood. The CDR3 spells CASSVEGGSNEQFF. The DNA for the CDR3 is TGTGCCAGCAGCGTAGAAGGGGGCTCCAATGAGCAGTTCTTC.